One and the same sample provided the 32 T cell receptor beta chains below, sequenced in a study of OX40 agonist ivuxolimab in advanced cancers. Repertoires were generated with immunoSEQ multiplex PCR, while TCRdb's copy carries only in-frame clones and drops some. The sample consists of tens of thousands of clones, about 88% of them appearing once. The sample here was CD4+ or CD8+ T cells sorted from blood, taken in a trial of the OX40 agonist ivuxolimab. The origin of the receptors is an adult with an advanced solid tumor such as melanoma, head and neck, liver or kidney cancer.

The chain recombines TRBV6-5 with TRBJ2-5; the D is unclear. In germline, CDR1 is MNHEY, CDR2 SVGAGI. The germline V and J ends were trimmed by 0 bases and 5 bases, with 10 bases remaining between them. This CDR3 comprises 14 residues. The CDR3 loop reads CASSYSISTETQYF. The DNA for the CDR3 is TGTGCCAGCAGTTACTCGATAAGTACGGAGACCCAGTACTTC.

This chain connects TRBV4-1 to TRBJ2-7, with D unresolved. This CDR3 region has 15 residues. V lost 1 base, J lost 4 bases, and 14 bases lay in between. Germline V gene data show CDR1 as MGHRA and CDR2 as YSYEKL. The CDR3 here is CASSQGPSTLYEQYF. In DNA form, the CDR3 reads TGCGCCAGCAGCCAAGGCCCCTCGACATTGTACGAGCAGTACTTC.

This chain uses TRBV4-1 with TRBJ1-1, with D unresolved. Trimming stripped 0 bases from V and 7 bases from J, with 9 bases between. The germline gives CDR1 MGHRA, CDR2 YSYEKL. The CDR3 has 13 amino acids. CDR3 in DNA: TGCGCCAGCAGCCAAGATCAAGTCAATGAAGCTTTCTTT. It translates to CASSQDQVNEAFF.

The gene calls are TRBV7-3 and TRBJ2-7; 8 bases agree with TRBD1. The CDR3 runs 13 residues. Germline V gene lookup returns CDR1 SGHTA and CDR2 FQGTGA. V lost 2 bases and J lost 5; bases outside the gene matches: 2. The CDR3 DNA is TGTGCCAGCAGCTTAGACAGGGGCCACGAGCAGTACTTC. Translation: CASSLDRGHEQYF. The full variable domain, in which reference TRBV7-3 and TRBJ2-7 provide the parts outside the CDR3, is GAGVSQTPSNKVTEKGKYVELRCDPISGHTALYWYRQSLGQGPEFLIYFQGTGAADDSGLPNDRFFAVRPEGSVSTLKIQRTERGDSAVYLCASSLDRGHEQYFGPGTRLTVT.

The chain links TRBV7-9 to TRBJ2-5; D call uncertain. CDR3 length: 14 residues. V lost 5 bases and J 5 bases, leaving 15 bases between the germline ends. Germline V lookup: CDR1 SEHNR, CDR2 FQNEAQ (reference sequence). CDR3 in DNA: TGTGCCAGCAGCGCACGACCCGATCGGGAGACCCAGTACTTC. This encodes CASSARPDRETQYF.

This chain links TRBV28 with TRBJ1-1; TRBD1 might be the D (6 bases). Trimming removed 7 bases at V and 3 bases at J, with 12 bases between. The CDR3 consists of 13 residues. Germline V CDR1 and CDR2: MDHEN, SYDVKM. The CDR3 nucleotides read TGTGCCAGCAAAAAACAGGGATACACTGAAGCTTTCTTT. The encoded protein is CASKKQGYTEAFF.

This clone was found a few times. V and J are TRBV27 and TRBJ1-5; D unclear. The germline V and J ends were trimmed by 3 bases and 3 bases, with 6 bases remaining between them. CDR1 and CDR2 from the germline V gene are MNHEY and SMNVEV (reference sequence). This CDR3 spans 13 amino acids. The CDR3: CASSFRANQPQHF. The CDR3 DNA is TGTGCCAGCAGTTTTCGGGCCAATCAGCCCCAGCATTTT.

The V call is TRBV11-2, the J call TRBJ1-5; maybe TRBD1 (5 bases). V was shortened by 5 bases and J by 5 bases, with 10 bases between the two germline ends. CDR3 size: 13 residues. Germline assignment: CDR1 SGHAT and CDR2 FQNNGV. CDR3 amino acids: CASSVGTYQPQHF. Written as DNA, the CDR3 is TGTGCCAGCAGCGTCGGGACCTATCAGCCCCAGCATTTT.

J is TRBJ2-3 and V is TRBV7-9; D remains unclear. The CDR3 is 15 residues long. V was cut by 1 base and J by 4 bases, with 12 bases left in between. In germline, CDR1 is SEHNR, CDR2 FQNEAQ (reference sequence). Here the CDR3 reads CASSLVGRAPDTQYF. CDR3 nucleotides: TGTGCCAGCAGCTTAGTCGGTAGGGCCCCAGATACGCAGTATTTT. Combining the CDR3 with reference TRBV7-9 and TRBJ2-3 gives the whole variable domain DTGVSQNPRHKITKRGQNVTFRCDPISEHNRLYWYRQTLGQGPEFLTYFQNEAQLEKSRLLSDRFSAERPKGSFSTLEIQRTEQGDSAMYLCASSLVGRAPDTQYFGPGTRLTVL.

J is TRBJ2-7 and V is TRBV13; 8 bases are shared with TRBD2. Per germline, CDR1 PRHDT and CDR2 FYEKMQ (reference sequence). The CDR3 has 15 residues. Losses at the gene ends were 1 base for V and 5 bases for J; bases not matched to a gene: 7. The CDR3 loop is CASSLVRGGSDEQYF. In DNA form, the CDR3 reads TGTGCCAGCAGCTTAGTTCGGGGGGGATCGGACGAGCAGTACTTC.

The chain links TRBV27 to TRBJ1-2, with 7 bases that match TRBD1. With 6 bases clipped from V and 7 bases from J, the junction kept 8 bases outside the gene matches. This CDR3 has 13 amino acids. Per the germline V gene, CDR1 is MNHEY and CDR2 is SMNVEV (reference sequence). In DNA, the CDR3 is TGTGCCAGCAGGAACGGGACAGCTCCTGGCTACACCTTC. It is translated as CASRNGTAPGYTF.

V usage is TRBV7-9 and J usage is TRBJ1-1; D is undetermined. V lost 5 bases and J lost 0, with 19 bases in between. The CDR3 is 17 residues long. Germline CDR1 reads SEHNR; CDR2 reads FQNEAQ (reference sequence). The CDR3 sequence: CASSAHRAKSLNTEAFF. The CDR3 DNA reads TGTGCCAGCAGCGCCCACCGGGCCAAATCATTGAACACTGAAGCTTTCTTT.

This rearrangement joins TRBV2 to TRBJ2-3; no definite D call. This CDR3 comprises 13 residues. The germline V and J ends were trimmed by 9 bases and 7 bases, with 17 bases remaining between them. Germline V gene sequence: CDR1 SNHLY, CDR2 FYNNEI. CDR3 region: CASFTEVTYTQYF. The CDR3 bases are TGTGCCAGTTTCACCGAAGTTACTTATACGCAGTATTTT.

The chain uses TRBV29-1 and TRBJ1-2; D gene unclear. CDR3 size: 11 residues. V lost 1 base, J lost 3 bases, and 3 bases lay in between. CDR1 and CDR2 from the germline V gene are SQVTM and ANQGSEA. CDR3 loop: CSVEGYYGYTF. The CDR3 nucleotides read TGCAGCGTTGAAGGATACTATGGCTACACCTTC.

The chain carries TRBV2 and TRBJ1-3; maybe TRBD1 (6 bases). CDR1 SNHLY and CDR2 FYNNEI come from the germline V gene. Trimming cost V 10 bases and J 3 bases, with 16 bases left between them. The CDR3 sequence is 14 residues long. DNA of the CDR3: TGTGCCACATCGGGACAAGAGATTGGAAACACCATATATTTT. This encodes CATSGQEIGNTIYF.

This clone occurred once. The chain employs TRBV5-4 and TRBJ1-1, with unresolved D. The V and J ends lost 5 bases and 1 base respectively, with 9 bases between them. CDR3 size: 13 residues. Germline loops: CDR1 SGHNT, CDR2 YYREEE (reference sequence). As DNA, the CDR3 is TGTGCCAGCAGGCGATCCGGGAACACTGAAGCTTTCTTT. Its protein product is CASRRSGNTEAFF.

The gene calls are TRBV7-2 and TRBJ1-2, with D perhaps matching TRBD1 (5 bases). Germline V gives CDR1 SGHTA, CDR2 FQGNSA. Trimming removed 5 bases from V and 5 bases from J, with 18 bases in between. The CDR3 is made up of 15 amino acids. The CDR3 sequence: CASSPGQGVLYGYTF. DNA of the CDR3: TGTGCCAGCAGCCCCGGCCAGGGAGTTTTGTATGGCTACACCTTC.

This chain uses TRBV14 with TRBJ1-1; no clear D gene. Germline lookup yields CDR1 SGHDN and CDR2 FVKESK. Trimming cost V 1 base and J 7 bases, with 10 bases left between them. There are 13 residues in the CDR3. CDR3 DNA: TGTGCCAGCAGCCAAGGGCGGAAGAGTGAAGCTTTCTTT. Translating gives CASSQGRKSEAFF.

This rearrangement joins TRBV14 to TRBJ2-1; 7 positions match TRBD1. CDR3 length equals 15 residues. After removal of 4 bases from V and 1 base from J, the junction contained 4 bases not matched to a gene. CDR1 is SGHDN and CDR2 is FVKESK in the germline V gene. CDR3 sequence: CASSPWTGSYNEQFF. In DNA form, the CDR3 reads TGTGCCAGCAGCCCGTGGACAGGATCCTACAATGAGCAGTTCTTC.

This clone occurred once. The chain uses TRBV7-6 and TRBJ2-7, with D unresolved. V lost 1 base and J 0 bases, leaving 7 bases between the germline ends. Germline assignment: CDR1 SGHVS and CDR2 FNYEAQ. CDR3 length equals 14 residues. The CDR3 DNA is TGTGCCAGCAGCTTAGAGGTCGTCTCCTACGAGCAGTACTTC. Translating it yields CASSLEVVSYEQYF.

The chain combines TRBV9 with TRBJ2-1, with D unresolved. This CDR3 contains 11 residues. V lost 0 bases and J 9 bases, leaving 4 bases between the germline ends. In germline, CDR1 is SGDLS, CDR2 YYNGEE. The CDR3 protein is CASSVGGEQFF. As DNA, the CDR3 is TGTGCCAGCAGCGTAGGCGGTGAGCAGTTCTTC.

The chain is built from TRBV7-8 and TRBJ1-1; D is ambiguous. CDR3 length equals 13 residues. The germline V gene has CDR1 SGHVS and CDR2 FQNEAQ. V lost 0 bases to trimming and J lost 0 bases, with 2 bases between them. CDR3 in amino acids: CASSLALNTEAFF. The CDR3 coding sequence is TGTGCCAGCAGCTTAGCCTTGAACACTGAAGCTTTCTTT.

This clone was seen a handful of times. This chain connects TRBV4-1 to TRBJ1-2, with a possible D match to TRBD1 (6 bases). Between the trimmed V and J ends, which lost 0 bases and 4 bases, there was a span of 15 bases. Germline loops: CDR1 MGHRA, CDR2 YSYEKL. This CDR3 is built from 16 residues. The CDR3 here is CASSQEPAGASYGYTF. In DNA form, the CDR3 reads TGCGCCAGCAGCCAAGAACCCGCAGGGGCTAGCTATGGCTACACCTTC.

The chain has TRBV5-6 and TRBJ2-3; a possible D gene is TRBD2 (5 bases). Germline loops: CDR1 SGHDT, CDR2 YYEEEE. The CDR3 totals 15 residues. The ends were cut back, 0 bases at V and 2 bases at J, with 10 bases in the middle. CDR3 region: CASSLVPRATDTQYF. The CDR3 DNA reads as TGTGCCAGCAGCTTGGTGCCGCGGGCCACAGATACGCAGTATTTT.

The CDR3, as DNA: TGCAGCGTGATAGGGGCTCCAAGAGGGGAGACCCAGTACTTC. Its translation: CSVIGAPRGETQYF. The chain uses TRBV29-1 and TRBJ2-5; perhaps D is TRBD1 or TRBD2 (5 bases each). The CDR3 totals 14 residues. Per germline, CDR1 SQVTM and CDR2 ANQGSEA. Trimming took 6 bases from V and 5 from J, leaving 19 bases between them. The full variable domain, completed using reference TRBV29-1 and TRBJ2-5, is SAVISQKPSRDICQRGTSLTIQCQVDSQVTMMFWYRQQPGQSLTLIATANQGSEATYESGFVIDKFPISRPNLTFSTLTVSNMSPEDSSIYLCSVIGAPRGETQYFGPGTRLLVL.

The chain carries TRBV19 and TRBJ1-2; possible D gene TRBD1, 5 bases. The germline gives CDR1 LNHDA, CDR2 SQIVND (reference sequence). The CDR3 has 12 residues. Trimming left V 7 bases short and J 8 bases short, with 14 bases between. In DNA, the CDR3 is TGTGCCAGTAACGTGGGGGAGACGGGCTACACCTTC. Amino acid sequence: CASNVGETGYTF.

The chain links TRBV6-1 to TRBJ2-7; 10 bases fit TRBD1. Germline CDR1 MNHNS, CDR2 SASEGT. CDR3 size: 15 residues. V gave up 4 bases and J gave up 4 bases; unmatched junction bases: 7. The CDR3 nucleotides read TGTGCCAGCAGTGCGCTGCCGGGACAGGGGTACGAGCAGTACTTC. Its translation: CASSALPGQGYEQYF.

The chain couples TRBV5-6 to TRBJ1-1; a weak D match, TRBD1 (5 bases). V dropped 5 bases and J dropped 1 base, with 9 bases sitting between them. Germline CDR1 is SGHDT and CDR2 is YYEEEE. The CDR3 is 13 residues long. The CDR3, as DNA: TGTGCCAGCAGACCTACAGGGAACACTGAAGCTTTCTTT. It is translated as CASRPTGNTEAFF.

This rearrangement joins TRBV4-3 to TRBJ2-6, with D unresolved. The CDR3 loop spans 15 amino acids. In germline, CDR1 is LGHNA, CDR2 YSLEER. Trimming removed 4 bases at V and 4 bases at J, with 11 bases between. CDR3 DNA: TGCGCCAGCAGCCCTAATATTGACGGGGCCAACGTCCTGACTTTC. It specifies CASSPNIDGANVLTF.

The CDR3 region has the DNA TGCGCCAGCAGCCAAGGATCCGGGGGCAGCACCTACAATGAGCAGTTCTTC. Translating it yields CASSQGSGGSTYNEQFF. The gene calls are TRBV4-3 and TRBJ2-1, with D perhaps matching TRBD1 or TRBD2 (6 bases each). Trimming took 1 base from V and 2 from J, leaving 15 bases between them. Germline V gene data show CDR1 as LGHNA and CDR2 as YSLEER. CDR3 length: 17 residues.

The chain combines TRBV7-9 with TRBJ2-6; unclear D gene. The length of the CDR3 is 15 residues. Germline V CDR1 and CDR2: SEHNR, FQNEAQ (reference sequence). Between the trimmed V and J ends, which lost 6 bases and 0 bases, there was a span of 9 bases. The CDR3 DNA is TGTGCCAGCAGTTTGACCTTCTCTGGGGCCAACGTCCTGACTTTC. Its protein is CASSLTFSGANVLTF.

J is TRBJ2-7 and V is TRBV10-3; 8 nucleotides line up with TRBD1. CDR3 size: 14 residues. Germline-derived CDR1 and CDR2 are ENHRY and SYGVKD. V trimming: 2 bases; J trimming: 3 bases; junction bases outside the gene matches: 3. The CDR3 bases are TGTGCCATCAGTGAGGACAGGGGAGACTACGAGCAGTACTTC. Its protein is CAISEDRGDYEQYF.